Presented here are 9 T cell receptor beta chains from one specimen sequenced in a study of shared clonotypes between healthy human individuals. Repertoires were generated with immunoSEQ multiplex PCR, while TCRdb's copy carries only in-frame clones and drops some. This table holds approximately 500,000 clones, around 73% found once. The sample consisted of PBMCs. The source is a woman aged 35 to 49 in good health. Some clones in this sample may be carry-over from other donors' samples.

As to this clone: The junction departs from the called germline gene at one end, perhaps through a read error. The chain joins TRBV7-7 to TRBJ2-1; tentative D call: TRBD1 (6 bases). CDR3 length: 16 amino acids. CDR1 and CDR2 (germline): SSHAT, FNYEAQ (reference sequence). The CDR3 protein is CASSPSTGSSYNEQFF. The CDR3, as DNA: TGTGCTAGCAGCCCCTCGACAGGAAGCTCCTACAATGAGCAGTTCTTC. Based on the CDR3 plus reference TRBV7-7 and TRBJ2-1, the full variable domain is GAGVSQSPRYKVTKRGQDVTLRCDPISSHATLYWYQQALGQGPEFLTYFNYEAQPDKSGLPSDRFSAERPEGSISTLTIQRTEQRDSAMYRCASSPSTGSSYNEQFFGPGTRLTVL.

The chain combines TRBV4-3 with TRBJ1-1; the match to TRBD1 covers 7 bases. V trimming: 4 bases; J trimming: 1 base; junction bases outside the gene matches: 12. Germline CDR1 reads LGHNA; CDR2 reads YSLEER. CDR3 length: 17 residues. CDR3 protein: CASSLSSRGEWNTEAFF. The CDR3 DNA is TGCGCCAGCAGCCTCTCTTCCAGGGGGGAGTGGAACACTGAAGCTTTCTTT.

CDR3 coding DNA: TGTGCCAGCAGCTTAACACAGGGTAAACAGTACTTC. Its translation is CASSLTQGKQYF. This chain uses TRBV7-3 with TRBJ2-7, with TRBD1 as a possible D gene (6 bases). The CDR3 has 12 amino acids. V lost 0 bases and J 10 bases, leaving 10 bases between the germline ends. CDR1 SGHTA and CDR2 FQGTGA come from the germline V gene. Filled out from reference TRBV7-3 and TRBJ2-7, the complete variable domain reads GAGVSQTPSNKVTEKGKYVELRCDPISGHTALYWYRQSLGQGPEFLIYFQGTGAADDSGLPNDRFFAVRPEGSVSTLKIQRTERGDSAVYLCASSLTQGKQYFGPGTRLTVT.

V and J are TRBV9 and TRBJ2-7; the match to TRBD2 covers 11 bases. Germline V gives CDR1 SGDLS, CDR2 YYNGEE. There are 15 residues in the CDR3. The junction had 2 bases not matched to a gene; V was cut back by 0 bases and J by 3 bases. In nucleotides, the CDR3 is TGTGCCAGCAGCGTAGACGGGACTAGCGGCTACGAGCAGTACTTC. This gives the protein CASSVDGTSGYEQYF. Full variable domain (missing parts from reference TRBV9 and TRBJ2-7): DSGVTQTPKHLITATGQRVTLRCSPRSGDLSVYWYQQSLDQGLQFLIQYYNGEERAKGNILERFSAQQFPDLHSELNLSSLELGDSALYFCASSVDGTSGYEQYFGPGTRLTVT.

The V gene is TRBV6-5, the J gene TRBJ1-4; TRBD1 agrees at 7 bases. Looked up from germline, CDR1 is MNHEY and CDR2 is SVGAGI. The length of the CDR3 is 14 residues. After removal of 6 bases from V and 7 bases from J, the junction contained 8 bases not matched to a gene. The CDR3 loop reads CASRKGGAGEKLFF. The DNA of the CDR3 is TGTGCCAGCAGAAAAGGGGGCGCGGGTGAAAAACTGTTTTTT.

The J gene is TRBJ2-3, the V gene TRBV11-2; D not resolved. CDR3 length: 11 amino acids. Per the germline V gene, CDR1 is SGHAT and CDR2 is FQNNGV. Trimming shortened V by 4 bases and J by 5 bases, and 4 bases separated the two germline ends. Here the CDR3 DNA reads TGTGCCAGCAGCTCGGGAGATACGCAGTATTTT. Translated: CASSSGDTQYF. The complete variable domain, with remaining parts taken from reference TRBV11-2 and TRBJ2-3, reads EAGVAQSPRYKIIEKRQSVAFWCNPISGHATLYWYQQILGQGPKLLIQFQNNGVVDDSQLPKDRFSAERLKGVDSTLKIQPAKLEDSAVYLCASSSGDTQYFGPGTRLTVL.

The rearrangement links TRBV2 to TRBJ1-2, with 9 bases lining up with TRBD1. Germline values: CDR1 SNHLY, CDR2 FYNNEI. V dropped 8 bases and J dropped 6; count of bases not matched to a gene: 4. CDR3 length: 12 residues. The CDR3, as DNA: TGTGCCAGCTCAAGGACAGGGGATGGCTACACCTTC. This codes for CASSRTGDGYTF.

V usage is TRBV18 and J usage is TRBJ2-2, with a possible D match to TRBD2 (6 bases). CDR3 size: 19 residues. V was clipped by 2 bases and J by 10 bases, with 29 bases between them. CDR1 and CDR2 from the germline V gene are KGHSH and LQKENI. In nucleotides, the CDR3 is TGTGCCAGCTCACCATTCGTGGGCAGGTCTACGGCCCCGGGGGAGGAGCTGTTTTTT. This codes for CASSPFVGRSTAPGEELFF.

The rearrangement links TRBV14 to TRBJ2-1; the match to TRBD2 covers 10 bases. Germline V lookup: CDR1 SGHDN, CDR2 FVKESK. J lost 4 bases, V lost 6 bases, and 9 bases had no gene match. The CDR3 spans 16 residues. The CDR3 bases are TGTGCCAGCAGTCGTCCGGGACTAGCGCCTTACAATGAGCAGTTCTTC. Translation: CASSRPGLAPYNEQFF.